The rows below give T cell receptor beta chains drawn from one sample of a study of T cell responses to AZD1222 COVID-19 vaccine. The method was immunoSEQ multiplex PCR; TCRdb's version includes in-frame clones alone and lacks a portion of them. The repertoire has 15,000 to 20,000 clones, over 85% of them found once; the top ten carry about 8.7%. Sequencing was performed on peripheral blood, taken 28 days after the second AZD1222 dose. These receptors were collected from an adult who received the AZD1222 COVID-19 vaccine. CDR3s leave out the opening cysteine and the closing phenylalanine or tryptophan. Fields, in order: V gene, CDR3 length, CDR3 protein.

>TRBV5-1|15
ASSLVGQGTIYYEQY
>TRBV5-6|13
ASSRWGDTSETQY
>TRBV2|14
ASSEARRRGTYEQY
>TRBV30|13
AWSGTSASTDTQY
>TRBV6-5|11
ASTAGLRQPQH
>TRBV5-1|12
ASSLRSGDGGYT
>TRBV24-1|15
ATTAARPSPYNSPLH
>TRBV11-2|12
ASSRDSYQETQY
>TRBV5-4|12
ASSPGPFNTEAF
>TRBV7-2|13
ASSSSSGNHNEQF
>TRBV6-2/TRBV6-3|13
ASSSSRTGTQPQH
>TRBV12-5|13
ASGLWGASTDTQY
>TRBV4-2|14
ASSQDLTSRDEKLF
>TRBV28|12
ASSFPRTPYEQY
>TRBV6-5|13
ASSYLREGLDEQF
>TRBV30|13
AWSPPPAGLYEQY
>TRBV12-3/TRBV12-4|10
ASRVSTDTQY
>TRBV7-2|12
ASSLDGGDQPQH
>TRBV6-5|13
ASNAALTSTDTQY
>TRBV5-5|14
ASSLYRVGNTGELF
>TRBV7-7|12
ASSPSGVQETQY
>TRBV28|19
ASSLFIRWLDRDRGAYEQY
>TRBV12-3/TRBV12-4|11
ASSLWQRGEAF
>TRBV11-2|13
ASSPDPLSYTEAF
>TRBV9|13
ASSVEGAGANVLT
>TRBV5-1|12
ASSLSSPGNTIY
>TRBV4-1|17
ASSQKGSVPAGGPYEQY
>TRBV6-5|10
AIGRQDGGYT
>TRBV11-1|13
ASSPGTAIIGTQY
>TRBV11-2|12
ASAGRGRRETQY
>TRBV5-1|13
ASSLMGWTNEKLF
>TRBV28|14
ASRHGTSGGGQPQH
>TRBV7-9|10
ASSPQEDTQY
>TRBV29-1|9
SGRLGGELF
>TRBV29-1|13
SVEDPRGITDTQY
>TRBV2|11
ASREHTYNEQF
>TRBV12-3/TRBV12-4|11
ASSLADNQPQH
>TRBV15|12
ATSRPQGWTEAF
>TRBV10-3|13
AISAQGAWVNGYT
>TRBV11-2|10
ASAGPGTPQH